Shown below are 5 T cell receptor beta chains from a single sample sequenced in a study of blood T cell repertoires in COVID-19. TCRdb's copy holds only in-frame clones and misses some; the assay was immunoSEQ multiplex PCR. Of about 120,000 clones in the sample, 85% to 90% were seen once. Sequenced material: peripheral blood. The receptors stem from a man between 65 and 85 years old with active or convalescent COVID-19.

This chain connects TRBV7-2 to TRBJ2-1; tentative D call: TRBD2 (5 bases). The CDR3 loop spans 15 amino acids. Trimming took off 3 bases at V and 2 bases at J, with 11 bases between the two ends. The germline gives CDR1 SGHTA, CDR2 FQGNSA. The CDR3 region is CASSLADSTYNEQFF. The CDR3 DNA is TGTGCCAGCAGCTTGGCGGACTCGACCTACAATGAGCAGTTCTTC.

V usage is TRBV2 and J usage is TRBJ1-2; TRBD1 aligns across 7 bases. Germline lookup yields CDR1 SNHLY and CDR2 FYNNEI. J lost 8 bases, V lost 8 bases, and 11 bases had no gene match. The CDR3 has 13 residues. CDR3 residues: CASLSGGLEGYTF. The CDR3 nucleotides read TGTGCCAGCCTTTCAGGGGGTCTGGAGGGCTACACCTTC.

The chain uses TRBV7-2 and TRBJ2-1; TRBD2 matches 10 bases. The trim removed 1 base at V and 7 bases at J, leaving 7 bases unmatched. In germline, CDR1 is SGHTA, CDR2 FQGNSA. This CDR3 is built from 16 residues. As DNA, the CDR3 is TGTGCCAGCAGCTTAGTCTTTTCTAGCGGGAGTAATGAGCAGTTCTTC. It is translated as CASSLVFSSGSNEQFF.

The chain is built from TRBV27 and TRBJ2-3, with 8 bases matching TRBD2. The CDR3 consists of 16 residues. Germline CDR1 and CDR2: MNHEY and SMNVEV (reference sequence). V shed 0 bases, J shed 4 bases, and the junction held 6 bases outside the gene matches. The DNA of the CDR3 is TGTGCCAGCAGTTTATCCAGCGGGAGTGTGTCAGATACGCAGTATTTT. Its translation: CASSLSSGSVSDTQYF.

The V and J genes are TRBV6-5 and TRBJ2-1; 7 bases align to TRBD2. CDR3 length: 13 residues. Trimming removed 5 bases from V and 10 bases from J; junction bases left unmatched: 8. Germline lookup yields CDR1 MNHEY and CDR2 SVGAGI. The CDR3 here is CASSNLGRTEQFF. CDR3 DNA: TGTGCCAGCAGTAACCTCGGGAGGACCGAGCAGTTCTTC.